The 12 T cell receptor beta chains listed next were all sequenced from one sample in a study of cytomegalovirus exposure and HLA in healthy donors. The PCR had 60 Vbeta and 13 Jbeta primers. Repertoires were generated with immunoSEQ multiplex PCR, while TCRdb's copy carries only in-frame clones and drops some. The profile shows 97,000 or so clones, approximately 9% of them singletons. Sample: PBMCs. All receptors derive from a man in his fifties in good health and CMV-seropositive.

This clone was detected only a few times. The V and J genes are TRBV7-3 and TRBJ2-1, with 8 bases fitting TRBD2. The CDR3 is 16 residues long. Losses at the gene ends were 5 bases for V and 8 bases for J; bases not matched to a gene: 14. Germline CDR1 reads SGHTA; CDR2 reads FQGTGA. The CDR3 here is CASSREGGLSRDEQFF. The DNA for the CDR3 is TGTGCCAGCAGCCGGGAGGGCGGGCTAAGTAGGGATGAGCAGTTCTTC.

This clone was seen only a few times. The chain links TRBV6-1 to TRBJ2-5, with D unresolved. This CDR3 has 11 amino acids. The V and J ends lost 5 bases and 3 bases respectively, with 4 bases between them. Germline assignment: CDR1 MNHNS and CDR2 SASEGT. In DNA, the CDR3 is TGTGCCAGCAGTCGGGAAGAGACCCAGTACTTC. Encoded protein: CASSREETQYF.

A few counts support this clone. The CDR3 reads CASSQGRGQFF. The DNA for the CDR3 is TGCGCCAGCAGCCAAGGCCGGGGGCAGTTCTTC. The V gene is TRBV4-1, the J gene TRBJ2-1, with D perhaps matching TRBD2 (5 bases). The CDR3 consists of 11 residues. The germline gives CDR1 MGHRA, CDR2 YSYEKL. The ends were cut back, 1 base at V and 12 bases at J, with 7 bases in the middle.

V and J are TRBV6-1 and TRBJ1-5; 7 bases line up with TRBD1. The CDR3 is 14 amino acids. CDR1 is MNHNS, CDR2 SASEGT, per germline. With 5 bases clipped from V and 6 bases from J, the junction kept 7 bases outside the gene matches. This CDR3 is CASSFQGVSQPQHF. Written as DNA, the CDR3 is TGTGCCAGCAGTTTCCAGGGGGTTTCTCAGCCCCAGCATTTT.

This clone was counted between two and nine times. This chain links TRBV7-6 with TRBJ2-1; TRBD2 agrees at 13 bases. Germline-derived CDR1 and CDR2 are SGHVS and FNYEAQ. The CDR3 is made up of 16 amino acids. V trimming: 1 base; J trimming: 8 bases; junction bases outside the gene matches: 5. The CDR3 region has the DNA TGTGCCAGCAGCTTAGGAACTAGCGGGAGGGCCGATGAGCAGTTCTTC. This translates into CASSLGTSGRADEQFF.

This chain uses TRBV28 with TRBJ2-5; D may be TRBD2 (5 bases). The ends were cut back, 2 bases at V and 8 bases at J, with 15 bases in the middle. This CDR3 has 14 amino acids. The germline CDR1 and CDR2 sequences are MDHEN and SYDVKM. DNA of the CDR3: TGTGCCAGCAGTTTAACGGGGTCAAGTAAAACCCAGTACTTC. The encoded protein is CASSLTGSSKTQYF.

The chain uses TRBV29-1 and TRBJ2-3, with D unclear. This CDR3 is 11 amino acids long. Between the trimmed V and J ends, which lost 5 bases and 4 bases, there was a span of 7 bases. The germline V gene encodes CDR1 SQVTM and CDR2 ANQGSEA. The CDR3 spells CSVYTPDTQYF. Written as DNA, the CDR3 is TGCAGCGTTTACACCCCAGATACGCAGTATTTT.

The chain joins TRBV7-3 to TRBJ2-1; 7 nucleotides match TRBD1. The CDR3 covers 14 residues. The germline V gene has CDR1 SGHTA and CDR2 FQGTGA. V shed 5 bases, J shed 9 bases, and the junction held 10 bases outside the gene matches. The DNA for the CDR3 is TGTGCCAGCAGCCCCGCCGGGCCAGGGGGTGAGCAGTTCTTC. Amino acid sequence: CASSPAGPGGEQFF.

The table lists this clone with a few counts. The chain recombines TRBV11-2 with TRBJ1-2; a weak D match, TRBD1 (6 bases). The CDR3 is 12 residues long. Trimming cost V 4 bases and J 7 bases, with 10 bases left between them. Germline assignment: CDR1 SGHAT and CDR2 FQNNGV. In nucleotides, the CDR3 is TGTGCCAGCAGCTCCGGGACATCTGGCTACACCTTC. This translates into CASSSGTSGYTF.

This clone was counted only a few times. The CDR3 coding sequence is TGTGCCAGCAGCGTTCGCGGAGACAGCTCCTACGAGCAGTACTTC. It specifies CASSVRGDSSYEQYF. The J gene is TRBJ2-7, the V gene TRBV9, with D possibly being TRBD1 (5 bases). The CDR3 extends over 15 amino acids. Between the trimmed V and J ends, which lost 2 bases and 0 bases, there was a span of 12 bases. CDR1 and CDR2 from the germline V gene are SGDLS and YYNGEE.

This clone was seen a handful of times. J is TRBJ1-4 and V is TRBV28; 9 bases fit TRBD1. The CDR3 covers 15 residues. The ends lost 4 bases at V and 8 bases at J; junction bases unmatched: 8. Per germline, CDR1 MDHEN and CDR2 SYDVKM. The CDR3 nucleotides read TGTGCCAGCAGTTCCGCAAGACAGGGGGGGGAAAAACTGTTTTTT. Translation gives CASSSARQGGEKLFF.

This clone was counted between two and nine times. This chain uses TRBV2 with TRBJ1-5; unclear D gene. The CDR3 runs to 12 residues. V gave up 8 bases and J gave up 5 bases, with 10 bases separating them. Germline V gene data show CDR1 as SNHLY and CDR2 as FYNNEI. In DNA, the CDR3 is TGTGCCAGCGCTATCAACGATCAGCCCCAGCATTTT. This gives the protein CASAINDQPQHF.